This T cell receptor beta chain came from a study of T cells in Graves' hyperthyroidism and ophthalmopathy. Deletions cut 2 bases from V and 9 bases from J, with 17 bases between. The CDR3 spans 14 residues. The germline V gene encodes CDR1 SQVTM and CDR2 ANQGSEA. Graves' hyperthyroidism was deemed stable absent ophthalmopathy progression within 18 months. RNA transcripts gave rise to amplified TCR beta CDR3 regions. HTBI primers drove first-round RT-PCR of the TCR CDR3. TCRdb independently ran MiXCR on the multiplex PCR reads; one entry per CDR3 protein. The sample contains a few hundred thousand distinct CDR3 sequences, about 43% of which appear only once.

This clonotype was sampled from a woman aged 18 to 35 with Graves' hyperthyroidism. The specimen sequenced was peripheral blood or thyroid tissue (not recorded which). The J gene is TRBJ2-1, the V gene TRBV29-1, with TRBD2 as a possible D gene (7 bases). The CDR3 coding sequence is TGCAGCGTTGAACTCCGCCAGGGAGGGGGTGAGCAGTTCTTC. Amino acid sequence: CSVELRQGGGEQFF.